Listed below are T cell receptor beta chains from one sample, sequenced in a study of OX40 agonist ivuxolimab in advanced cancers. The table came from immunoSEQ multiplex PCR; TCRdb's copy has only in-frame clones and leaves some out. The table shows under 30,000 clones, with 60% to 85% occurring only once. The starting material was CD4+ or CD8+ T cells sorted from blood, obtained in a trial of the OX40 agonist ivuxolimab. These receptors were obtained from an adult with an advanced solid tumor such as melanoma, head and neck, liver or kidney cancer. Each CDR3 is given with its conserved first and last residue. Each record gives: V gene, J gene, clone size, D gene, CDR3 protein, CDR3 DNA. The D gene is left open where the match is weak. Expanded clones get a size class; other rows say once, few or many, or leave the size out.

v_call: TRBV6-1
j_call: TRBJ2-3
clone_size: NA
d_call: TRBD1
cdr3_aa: CASIFDRGHTQYF
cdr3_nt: TGTGCCAGCATTTTCGACAGGGGGCACACGCAGTATTTT

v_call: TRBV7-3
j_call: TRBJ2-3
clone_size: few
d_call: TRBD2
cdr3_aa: CASSFGFKREVGFADTQYF
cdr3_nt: TGTGCCAGCAGCTTTGGGTTCAAGCGGGAGGTTGGTTTCGCAGATACGCAGTATTTT

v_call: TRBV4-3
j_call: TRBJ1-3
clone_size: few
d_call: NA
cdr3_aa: CASSQAGGPLSGNTIYF
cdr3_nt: TGCGCCAGCAGCCAAGCGGGGGGCCCTCTCTCTGGAAACACCATATATTTT

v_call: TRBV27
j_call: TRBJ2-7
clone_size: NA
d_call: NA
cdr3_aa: CASSSSSSYEQYF
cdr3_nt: TGTGCCAGCAGTTCGTCTAGCTCCTACGAGCAGTACTTC

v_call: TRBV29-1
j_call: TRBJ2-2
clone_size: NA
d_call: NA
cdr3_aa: CSAGKADTGELFF
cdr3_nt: TGCAGCGCCGGAAAGGCGGACACCGGGGAGCTGTTTTTT

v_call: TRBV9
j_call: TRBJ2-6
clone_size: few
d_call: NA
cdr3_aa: CASSVAYGPLSGANVLTF
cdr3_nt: TGTGCCAGCAGCGTAGCGTATGGGCCCCTCTCTGGGGCCAACGTCCTGACTTTC

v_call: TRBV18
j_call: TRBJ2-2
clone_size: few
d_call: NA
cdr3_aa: CASSPPSQGTGELFF
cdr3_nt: TGTGCCAGCTCACCACCTAGTCAGGGGACCGGGGAGCTGTTTTTT

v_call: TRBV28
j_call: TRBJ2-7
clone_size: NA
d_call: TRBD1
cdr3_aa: CASSPREGQGRYEQYF
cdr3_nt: TGTGCCAGCAGTCCGCGAGAGGGACAGGGGAGATACGAGCAGTACTTC

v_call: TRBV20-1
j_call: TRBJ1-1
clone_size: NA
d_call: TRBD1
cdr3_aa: CSARQGAFF
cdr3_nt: TGCAGTGCTCGACAGGGGGCTTTCTTT

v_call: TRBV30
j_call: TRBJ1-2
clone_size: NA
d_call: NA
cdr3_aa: CAWSRDRVADYGYTF
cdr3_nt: TGTGCCTGGAGCCGGGACCGCGTGGCGGACTATGGCTACACCTTC

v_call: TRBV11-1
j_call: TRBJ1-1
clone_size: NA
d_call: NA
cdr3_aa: CASSLGRNTEAFF
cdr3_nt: TGTGCCAGCAGCTTGGGGAGGAACACTGAAGCTTTCTTT

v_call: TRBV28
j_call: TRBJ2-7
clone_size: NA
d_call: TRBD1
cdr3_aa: CASSSRQGAYEQYF
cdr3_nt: TGTGCCAGCAGTTCTCGACAGGGGGCTTACGAGCAGTACTTC

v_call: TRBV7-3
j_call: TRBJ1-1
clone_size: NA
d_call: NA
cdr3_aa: CASSSQTENTEAFF
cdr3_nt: TGTGCCAGCAGCTCCCAGACAGAGAACACTGAAGCTTTCTTT

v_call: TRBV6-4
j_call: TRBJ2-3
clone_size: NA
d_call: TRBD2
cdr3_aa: CASSGTSGFTDTQYF
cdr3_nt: TGTGCCAGCAGTGGGACTAGCGGTTTCACAGATACGCAGTATTTT

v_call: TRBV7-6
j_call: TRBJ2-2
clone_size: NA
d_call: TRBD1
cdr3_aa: CASSPGTGRLIKGELFF
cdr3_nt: TGTGCCAGCAGCCCGGGGACAGGGCGGCTCATTAAGGGGGAGCTGTTTTTT

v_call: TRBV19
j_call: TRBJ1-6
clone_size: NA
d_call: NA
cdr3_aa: CASSIGRGRNSPLHF
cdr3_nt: TGTGCCAGTAGTATTGGCAGGGGACGCAATTCACCCCTCCACTTT

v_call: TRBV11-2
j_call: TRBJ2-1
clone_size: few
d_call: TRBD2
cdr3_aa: CASSFGGSYNEQFF
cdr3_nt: TGTGCCAGCAGCTTTGGCGGGAGCTACAATGAGCAGTTCTTC

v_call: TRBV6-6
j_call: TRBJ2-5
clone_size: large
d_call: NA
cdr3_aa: CASSRRQGGETQYF
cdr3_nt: TGTGCCAGCAGTCGTCGACAGGGAGGGGAGACCCAGTACTTC

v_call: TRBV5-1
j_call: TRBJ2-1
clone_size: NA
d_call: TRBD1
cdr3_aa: CASSLEGQGDWNEQFF
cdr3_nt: TGCGCCAGCAGCTTGGAGGGACAGGGCGATTGGAACGAGCAGTTCTTC

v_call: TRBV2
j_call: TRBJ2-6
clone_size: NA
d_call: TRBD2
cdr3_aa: CASSREGGGANVLTF
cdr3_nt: TGTGCCAGCAGTAGGGAGGGTGGTGGGGCCAACGTCCTGACTTTC

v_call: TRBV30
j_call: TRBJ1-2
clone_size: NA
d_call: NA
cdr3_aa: CAWSREQGFYGYTF
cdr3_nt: TGTGCCTGGAGTAGAGAACAGGGATTCTATGGCTACACCTTC

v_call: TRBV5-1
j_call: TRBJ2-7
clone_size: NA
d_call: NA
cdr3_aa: CASSLGSVYEQYF
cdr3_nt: TGCGCCAGCAGCTTGGGGTCGGTCTACGAGCAGTACTTC

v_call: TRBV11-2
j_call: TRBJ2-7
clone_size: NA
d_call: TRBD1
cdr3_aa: CASRRGTESYEQYF
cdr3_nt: TGTGCCAGCCGGAGAGGGACAGAGAGTTACGAGCAGTACTTC

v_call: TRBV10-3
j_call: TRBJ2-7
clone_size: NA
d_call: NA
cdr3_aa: CATLPGATSYEQYF
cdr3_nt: TGTGCCACCCTCCCCGGGGCCACCTCCTACGAGCAGTACTTC

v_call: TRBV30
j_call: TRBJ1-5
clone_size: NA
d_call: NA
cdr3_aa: CAWSRPGLNQPQHF
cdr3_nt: TGTGCCTGGAGTCGGCCGGGGCTTAATCAGCCCCAGCATTTT

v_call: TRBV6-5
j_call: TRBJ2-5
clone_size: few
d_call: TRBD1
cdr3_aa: CASGRTGKETQYF
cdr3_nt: TGTGCCAGCGGACGGACAGGGAAAGAGACCCAGTACTTC

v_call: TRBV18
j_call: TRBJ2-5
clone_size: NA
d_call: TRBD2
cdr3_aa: CASSPLGGLAGGETQYF
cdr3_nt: TGTGCCAGCTCACCCCTCGGAGGACTAGCGGGGGGAGAGACCCAGTACTTC

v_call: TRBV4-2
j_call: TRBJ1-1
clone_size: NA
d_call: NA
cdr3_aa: CASSRRMNTEAFF
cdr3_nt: TGTGCCAGCAGCCGCAGGATGAACACTGAAGCTTTCTTT

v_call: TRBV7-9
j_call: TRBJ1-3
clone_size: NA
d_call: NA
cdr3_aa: CASSRTGNTIYF
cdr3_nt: TGTGCCAGCAGCCGGACTGGAAACACCATATATTTT